Each of the 32 T cell receptor beta chains below was sequenced from the same sample in a study of cytomegalovirus exposure and HLA in healthy donors. Generated by immunoSEQ multiplex PCR, the TCRdb table keeps only in-frame clones and is missing some. The sample holds 260,000 or so clones, around 87% seen once. Sequenced material: PBMCs. These receptors all come from a man younger than 30 in good health and CMV-seronegative.

The rearrangement links TRBV7-2 to TRBJ2-7; the match to TRBD1 covers 8 bases. This CDR3 is built from 15 residues. Trimming cost V 5 bases and J 1 base; bases outside gene matches: 7. In germline, CDR1 is SGHTA, CDR2 FQGNSA. The CDR3 loop is CASSDRTGPSYEQYF. CDR3 coding DNA: TGTGCCAGCAGCGACCGGACAGGGCCGTCCTACGAGCAGTACTTC.

In its sample, this clone was seen once. The V call is TRBV5-1, the J call TRBJ2-7, with D possibly being TRBD2 (6 bases). The CDR3 length is 15 residues. The V end lost 4 bases, the J end lost 2 bases, and 16 bases lay between the germline ends. Germline values: CDR1 SGHRS, CDR2 YFSETQ. CDR3 sequence reads: CASSPLSGGTYEQYF. The CDR3 DNA is TGCGCCAGCAGCCCTTTAAGCGGAGGGACCTACGAGCAGTACTTC.

This sequence joins TRBV27 and TRBJ1-5, with D uncertain. V lost 6 bases and J 6 bases, leaving 18 bases between the germline ends. The CDR3 consists of 15 residues. Germline V gene lookup returns CDR1 MNHEY and CDR2 SMNVEV (reference sequence). CDR3 amino acids: CASRHTGIGIQPQHF. The CDR3 nucleotides are TGTGCCAGCAGACACACCGGGATAGGGATTCAGCCCCAGCATTTT.

The genes are TRBV5-1 and TRBJ2-2, with TRBD2 identical over 7 bases. Germline CDR1 is SGHRS and CDR2 is YFSETQ. The CDR3 length is 18 residues. With V trimmed by 1 base and J by 1 base, 10 bases remained unmatched. The CDR3 protein is CASSLSFMSSGNTGELFF. DNA for the CDR3: TGCGCCAGCAGCTTGTCATTTATGTCTAGCGGGAACACCGGGGAGCTGTTTTTT.

The V call is TRBV5-4, the J call TRBJ1-3; TRBD1 is a possible D gene (5 bases). CDR1 SGHNT and CDR2 YYREEE come from the germline V gene (reference sequence). This CDR3 is built from 17 residues. V lost 4 bases and J 4 bases, leaving 21 bases between the germline ends. CDR3 in amino acids: CASSPWGRADSGNTIYF. As DNA, the CDR3 is TGTGCCAGCAGCCCCTGGGGCAGGGCAGACTCCGGAAACACCATATATTTT.

V usage is TRBV4-1 and J usage is TRBJ2-1; TRBD2 might be the D (6 bases). V lost 3 bases, J lost 6 bases, and 12 bases lay in between. CDR3 size: 14 residues. Looked up from germline, CDR1 is MGHRA and CDR2 is YSYEKL. The CDR3 reads CASSQLLAINEQFF. Here the CDR3 DNA reads TGCGCCAGCAGCCAGTTACTAGCAATCAATGAGCAGTTCTTC.

V gene TRBV27 combines with J gene TRBJ2-3; D uncertain. CDR3 size: 13 residues. Per the germline V gene, CDR1 is MNHEY and CDR2 is SMNVEV (reference sequence). With 5 bases removed from V and 2 bases from J, the gap between germline ends came to 8 bases. CDR3 residues: CASSRLATDTQYF. The DNA of the CDR3 is TGTGCCAGCAGTCGACTCGCCACAGATACGCAGTATTTT.

This rearrangement joins TRBV2 to TRBJ2-5; D is possibly TRBD1 (5 bases). V lost 8 bases and J 1 base, leaving 20 bases between the germline ends. CDR1 and CDR2 (germline): SNHLY, FYNNEI. The CDR3 consists of 16 residues. The CDR3 nucleotides are TGTGCCAGCTCTAAGTTTGACAGTGGGATCCAAGAGACCCAGTACTTC. This gives the protein CASSKFDSGIQETQYF. Variable domain in full (rest from reference TRBV2 and TRBJ2-5): EPEVTQTPSHQVTQMGQEVILRCVPISNHLYFYWYRQILGQKVEFLVSFYNNEISEKSEIFDDQFSVERPDGSNFTLKIRSTKLEDSAMYFCASSKFDSGIQETQYFGPGTRLLVL.

V and J are TRBV11-2 and TRBJ2-4, with a tentative D call TRBD2 (6 bases). With 8 bases removed from V and 7 bases from J, the gap between germline ends came to 21 bases. CDR1 is SGHAT, CDR2 FQNNGV, per germline. The CDR3 loop spans 15 amino acids. This chain's CDR3 is CASSRDSQPRNIQYF. CDR3 in DNA: TGTGCCAGCTCCCGGGACTCCCAGCCAAGGAACATTCAGTACTTC.

This clone occurred once. The rearrangement joins TRBV19 to TRBJ1-1; the D gene is possibly TRBD1 (6 bases). From germline, CDR1 is LNHDA and CDR2 SQIVND (reference sequence). Trimming stripped 7 bases from V and 4 bases from J, with 16 bases between. CDR3 length: 14 amino acids. CDR3 amino acids: CASTLGGQGTEAFF. The CDR3, as DNA: TGTGCCAGTACCCTGGGGGGGCAGGGCACTGAAGCTTTCTTT.

CDR3 protein: CATSRGNRGGTEAFF. CDR3 in DNA: TGTGCCACCAGCAGAGGGAACAGGGGGGGCACTGAAGCTTTCTTT. The chain carries TRBV15 and TRBJ1-1; TRBD1 matches at 8 bases. With V trimmed by 1 base and J by 4 bases, 5 bases remained unmatched. The CDR3 totals 15 residues. From germline, CDR1 is LNHNV and CDR2 YYDKDF (reference sequence).

The J gene is TRBJ2-3, the V gene TRBV4-3; maybe TRBD1 (5 bases). This CDR3 comprises 15 residues. V shed 1 base and J shed 0 bases, with 8 bases lying between them. From germline, CDR1 is LGHNA and CDR2 YSLEER. CDR3 DNA sequence: TGCGCCAGCAGCCAAGTTGGGGCCAGCACAGATACGCAGTATTTT. Translating it yields CASSQVGASTDTQYF.

This clone appeared a few times. This chain uses TRBV27 with TRBJ2-7; maybe TRBD2 (7 bases). CDR1 is MNHEY and CDR2 is SMNVEV in the germline V gene (reference sequence). V shed 3 bases and J shed 2 bases, with 17 bases lying between them. This CDR3 is built from 16 residues. The CDR3 loop reads CASSFLPPGGPYEQYF. For the CDR3, the DNA is TGTGCCAGCAGTTTCCTGCCCCCGGGGGGCCCCTACGAGCAGTACTTC.

V is TRBV13 and J is TRBJ1-2, with 7 bases that match TRBD1. The trim removed 2 bases at V and 6 bases at J, leaving 3 bases unmatched. The length of the CDR3 is 13 residues. Germline values: CDR1 PRHDT, CDR2 FYEKMQ (reference sequence). CDR3 bases: TGTGCCAGCAGCTTAAACAGGGGCGATGGCTACACCTTC. Its translation is CASSLNRGDGYTF. The full variable domain, completed using reference TRBV13 and TRBJ1-2, is AAGVIQSPRHLIKEKRETATLKCYPIPRHDTVYWYQQGPGQDPQFLISFYEKMQSDKGSIPDRFSAQQFSDYHSELNMSSLELGDSALYFCASSLNRGDGYTFGSGTRLTVV.

J is TRBJ2-1 and V is TRBV29-1, with TRBD1 matching 7 bases. Germline-derived CDR1 and CDR2 are SQVTM and ANQGSEA. CDR3 length: 16 amino acids. The V and J ends lost 5 bases and 5 bases, in that order; junction bases with no gene match: 15. The DNA of the CDR3 is TGCAGCGTTTCCAGGGGGACCACAATTTTGAACAATGAGCAGTTCTTC. It specifies CSVSRGTTILNNEQFF.

In its sample, this clone was seen once. The chain combines TRBV7-8 with TRBJ1-2; D is uncertain. From germline, CDR1 is SGHVS and CDR2 FQNEAQ. The CDR3 extends over 14 amino acids. The V gene lost 0 bases and the J gene lost 4 bases, with 9 bases spanning the gap. The CDR3 loop reads CASSLASGPYGYTF. CDR3 nucleotides: TGTGCCAGCAGCTTAGCAAGCGGCCCCTATGGCTACACCTTC.

Turning to this clone: One end of the junction is discordant with germline, which a read error may explain. The J gene is TRBJ2-7, the V gene TRBV12-5; TRBD1 is a possible D gene (5 bases). The V gene's germline CDR1 is LGHNT and CDR2 FRNRAP. CDR3 length: 14 residues. The CDR3 region has the DNA TGTGCTAGTGGTTTGGCGAACAGGTTAGGTGCCCCCCACTTC. Translating gives CASGLANRLGAPHF. Full variable domain (rest looked up from reference TRBV12-5 and TRBJ2-7): DARVTQTPRHKVTEMGQEVTMRCQPILGHNTVFWYRQTMMQGLELLAYFRNRAPLDDSGMPKDRFSAEMPDATLATLKIQPSEPRDSAVYFCASGLANRLGAPHFGPGTRLTVT.

The rearrangement links TRBV7-9 to TRBJ2-1; D is perhaps TRBD2 (5 bases). CDR3 size: 15 residues. V gave up 3 bases and J gave up 1 base, with 10 bases separating them. CDR1 and CDR2 (germline): SEHNR, FQNEAQ (reference sequence). The CDR3 nucleotides read TGTGCCAGCAGCTTTCGGACGGGGTCCTACAATGAGCAGTTCTTC. Its protein product is CASSFRTGSYNEQFF.

CDR3 loop: CASSWGLAGYNEQFF. The CDR3 DNA follows: TGTGCCAGCAGCTGGGGACTAGCGGGATACAATGAGCAGTTCTTC. The chain links TRBV5-5 to TRBJ2-1, with 13 bases that match TRBD2. With 3 bases clipped from V and 4 bases from J, the junction kept 1 base outside the gene matches. CDR1 and CDR2 from the germline V gene are SGHKS and YYEKEE (reference sequence). This CDR3 region has 15 residues.

V and J are TRBV5-1 and TRBJ2-1, with D possibly TRBD2 on 5 matching bases. Per germline, CDR1 SGHRS and CDR2 YFSETQ. This CDR3 has 15 amino acids. V dropped 2 bases and J dropped 1 base, with 10 bases sitting between them. The CDR3 nucleotides read TGCGCCAGCAGCTTAGGCGGGTTGTCCTACAATGAGCAGTTCTTC. Its translation is CASSLGGLSYNEQFF.

The chain combines TRBV14 with TRBJ1-5; D unresolved. This CDR3 contains 16 residues. The germline V and J ends were trimmed by 4 bases and 2 bases, with 15 bases remaining between them. In germline, CDR1 is SGHDN, CDR2 FVKESK. CDR3 loop: CASSRLPKRGNQPQHF. In DNA form, the CDR3 reads TGTGCCAGCAGCCGCCTCCCTAAGAGGGGCAATCAGCCCCAGCATTTT.

This chain connects TRBV4-1 to TRBJ2-3; tentatively, D is TRBD1 (6 bases). In germline, CDR1 is MGHRA, CDR2 YSYEKL. The V gene lost 6 bases and the J gene lost 2 bases, with 21 bases spanning the gap. CDR3 length: 17 amino acids. CDR3 in DNA: TGCGCCAGCAGTTTTGTACTTCAGGGGAACCTCACAGATACGCAGTATTTT. This translates into CASSFVLQGNLTDTQYF.

The rearrangement links TRBV7-6 to TRBJ2-2, with 13 nucleotides matching TRBD2. CDR1 and CDR2 from the germline V gene are SGHVS and FNYEAQ. The trim removed 5 bases at V and 4 bases at J, leaving 10 bases unmatched. The CDR3 is 18 amino acids. CDR3 region: CASSKPLAGGPRTGELFF. DNA for the CDR3: TGTGCCAGCAGCAAGCCACTAGCGGGGGGGCCTCGCACCGGGGAGCTGTTTTTT.

The V and J genes are TRBV13 and TRBJ2-5, with 12 bases fitting TRBD2. Germline assignment: CDR1 PRHDT and CDR2 FYEKMQ (reference sequence). With V trimmed by 5 bases and J by 0 bases, 4 bases remained unmatched. The CDR3 covers 16 residues. CDR3 DNA sequence: TGTGCCAGCAGCACCAGACTAGCGGGGGACCAAGAGACCCAGTACTTC. This translates into CASSTRLAGDQETQYF. Using reference TRBV13 and TRBJ2-5 for the parts outside the CDR3, the full variable domain is AAGVIQSPRHLIKEKRETATLKCYPIPRHDTVYWYQQGPGQDPQFLISFYEKMQSDKGSIPDRFSAQQFSDYHSELNMSSLELGDSALYFCASSTRLAGDQETQYFGPGTRLLVL.

The gene calls are TRBV28 and TRBJ2-7; 9 positions agree with TRBD1. The ends lost 6 bases at V and 6 bases at J; junction bases unmatched: 12. The CDR3 consists of 15 residues. Germline CDR1 reads MDHEN; CDR2 reads SYDVKM. CDR3 in DNA: TGTGCCAGCAGATCATCCGGGACAGGGAGTCCCGAGCAGTACTTC. Amino acid sequence: CASRSSGTGSPEQYF.

This chain links TRBV5-4 with TRBJ2-7; 10 bases line up with TRBD2. Per the germline V gene, CDR1 is SGHNT and CDR2 is YYREEE (reference sequence). This CDR3 region has 14 residues. Trimming cost V 4 bases and J 7 bases; bases outside gene matches: 8. CDR3 coding DNA: TGTGCCAGCAGCAGAGCGGGGGGGCCGTGGGAGCAGTACTTC. Protein sequence: CASSRAGGPWEQYF.

This chain uses TRBV6-5 with TRBJ1-5, with D perhaps TRBD1 (6 bases). Trimming removed 1 base from V and 9 bases from J, with 13 bases in between. Germline CDR1 is MNHEY and CDR2 is SVGAGI. This CDR3 is 14 amino acids long. The CDR3 nucleotides are TGTGCCAGCAGTTACTTCGGACAGCCCCGGCCCCAGCATTTT. Its translation: CASSYFGQPRPQHF.

This clone was seen a handful of times. The CDR3 here is CASSPTAQGPGELFF. The CDR3 DNA follows: TGCGCCAGCAGCCCTACCGCACAGGGGCCCGGGGAGCTGTTTTTT. V is TRBV5-1 and J is TRBJ2-2; 7 nucleotides line up with TRBD1. Germline V CDR1 and CDR2: SGHRS, YFSETQ. The J segment lost 6 bases and the V segment lost 4 bases, leaving 9 bases of the junction unmatched. The CDR3 loop spans 15 amino acids.

The chain joins TRBV28 to TRBJ2-7, with D maybe TRBD1 (6 bases). Germline V lookup: CDR1 MDHEN, CDR2 SYDVKM. The CDR3 spans 12 residues. V lost 6 bases and J lost 6, with 12 bases in between. CDR3: CASRYNRAEQYF. DNA of the CDR3: TGTGCCAGCAGATATAACAGGGCCGAGCAGTACTTC. The whole variable domain, filled in from reference TRBV28 and TRBJ2-7, reads DVKVTQSSRYLVKRTGEKVFLECVQDMDHENMFWYRQDPGLGLRLIYFSYDVKMKEKGDIPEGYSVSREKKERFSLILESASTNQTSMYLCASRYNRAEQYFGPGTRLTVT.

This clone was counted between two and nine times. The chain has TRBV28 and TRBJ2-5; no clear D gene. The CDR3 is made up of 13 amino acids. Germline V CDR1 and CDR2: MDHEN, SYDVKM. The germline V and J ends were trimmed by 3 bases and 1 base, with 6 bases remaining between them. CDR3 coding DNA: TGTGCCAGCAGTTTTCTAGTCCAAGAGACCCAGTACTTC. It yields the protein CASSFLVQETQYF.

CDR3 DNA sequence: TGCAGCGTTGAAGGGACAGGGTTATCAACTGGCTATGGCTACACCTTC. It encodes CSVEGTGLSTGYGYTF. The V call is TRBV29-1, the J call TRBJ1-2; the match to TRBD1 covers 8 bases. Germline assignment: CDR1 SQVTM and CDR2 ANQGSEA. The CDR3 has 16 residues. Trimming at V came to 1 base and at J to 4 bases, leaving 11 bases not matched to a gene.

This clone came up once. Within the sample, other DNA sequences also encode this same CDR3. J is TRBJ1-2 and V is TRBV28, with D possibly being TRBD1 (6 bases). CDR1 is MDHEN, CDR2 SYDVKM, per germline. Trimming took 2 bases from V and 2 from J, leaving 6 bases between them. The CDR3 covers 13 residues. This chain's CDR3 is CASSLGQNYGYTF. DNA for the CDR3: TGTGCCAGCAGTTTAGGACAGAACTATGGCTACACCTTC.